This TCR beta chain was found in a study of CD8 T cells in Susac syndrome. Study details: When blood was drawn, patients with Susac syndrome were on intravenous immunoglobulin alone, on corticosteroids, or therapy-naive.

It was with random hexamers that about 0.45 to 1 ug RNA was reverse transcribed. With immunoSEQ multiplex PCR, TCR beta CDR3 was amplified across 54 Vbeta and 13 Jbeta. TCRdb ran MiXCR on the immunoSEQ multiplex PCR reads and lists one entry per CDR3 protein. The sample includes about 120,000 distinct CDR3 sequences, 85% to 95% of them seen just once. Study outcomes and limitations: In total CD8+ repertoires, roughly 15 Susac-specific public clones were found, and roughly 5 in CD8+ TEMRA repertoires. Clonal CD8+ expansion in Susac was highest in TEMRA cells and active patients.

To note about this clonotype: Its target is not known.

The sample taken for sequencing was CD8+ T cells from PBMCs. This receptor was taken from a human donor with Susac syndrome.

This CDR3 is CSVEGSEQFF. CDR3 sequence (DNA): TGCAGCGTTGAGGGTAGTGAGCAGTTCTTC. The V call is TRBV29-1, the J call TRBJ2-1; D not resolved. The CDR3 spans 10 residues. With 3 bases removed from V and 9 bases from J, the gap between germline ends came to 6 bases. Germline V gene lookup returns CDR1 SQVTM and CDR2 ANQGSEA.